Listed below are T cell receptor beta chains from one sample, sequenced in a study of blood T cell repertoires in COVID-19. The method was immunoSEQ multiplex PCR; TCRdb's version includes in-frame clones alone and lacks a portion of them. The sample has tens of thousands of clones, approximately 93% seen once. Material: peripheral blood. The receptors originated from a man aged 50 to 60 with active COVID-19. CDR3s include the opening cysteine and the closing phenylalanine or tryptophan. The D gene is left open where the match is weak. A clone size is listed for some rows: how often the clone was seen (once, few, many), or a class if it is expanded.

CDR3 DNA: TGTGCCAGCAGCTCGAGCGACAGGGGTAGAGTCGGGGAGCTGTTTTTT
CDR3 protein: CASSSSDRGRVGELFF
J gene: TRBJ2-2
V gene: TRBV11-2
D gene: TRBD1
clone size: -

CDR3 DNA: TGTGCCAGCAGCTTAACCGGGACACAAGCGCAGTATTTT
CDR3 protein: CASSLTGTQAQYF
J gene: TRBJ2-3
V gene: TRBV11-3
D gene: -
clone size: -

CDR3 DNA: TGCGCCAGCAGCCCTCCGGCGGGACTAGCAGGCCAAGAGACCCAGTACTTC
CDR3 protein: CASSPPAGLAGQETQYF
J gene: TRBJ2-5
V gene: TRBV4-1
D gene: TRBD2
clone size: -

CDR3 DNA: TGTGCCAGCAGCTTAGCCGGGAACACTGAAGCTTTCTTT
CDR3 protein: CASSLAGNTEAFF
J gene: TRBJ1-1
V gene: TRBV7-9
D gene: -
clone size: -

CDR3 DNA: TGTGCCAGCAGCTTCGGGGGAACAGGTGAGGCAGCTTTCTTT
CDR3 protein: CASSFGGTGEAAFF
J gene: TRBJ1-1
V gene: TRBV5-4
D gene: -
clone size: -

CDR3 DNA: TGTGCCAGCAGCCTCAGGGAAGGGGTCACTGAAGCTTTCTTT
CDR3 protein: CASSLREGVTEAFF
J gene: TRBJ1-1
V gene: TRBV7-9
D gene: -
clone size: -

CDR3 DNA: TGTGCCAGCAGTGAAGAAGGGGCATCCTACGAGCAGTACTTC
CDR3 protein: CASSEEGASYEQYF
J gene: TRBJ2-7
V gene: TRBV2
D gene: -
clone size: few

CDR3 DNA: TGTGCCAGCAGTTCAGGCCAGGGTGAGACCGGGGAGCTGTTTTTT
CDR3 protein: CASSSGQGETGELFF
J gene: TRBJ2-2
V gene: TRBV6-2/TRBV6-3
D gene: -
clone size: -

CDR3 DNA: TGTGCCAGCAGCCGGGTTATGAACACTGAAGCTTTCTTT
CDR3 protein: CASSRVMNTEAFF
J gene: TRBJ1-1
V gene: TRBV6-5
D gene: -
clone size: -

CDR3 DNA: TGTGCCAGCAGTCCTATAGCGGGAGGGTACAATGAGCAGTTCTTC
CDR3 protein: CASSPIAGGYNEQFF
J gene: TRBJ2-1
V gene: TRBV9
D gene: TRBD2
clone size: -

CDR3 DNA: TGTGCCAGCAGTTACTCAGGTGAGGGTGATAATTCACCCCTCCACTTT
CDR3 protein: CASSYSGEGDNSPLHF
J gene: TRBJ1-6
V gene: TRBV6-6
D gene: -
clone size: -

CDR3 DNA: TGTGCCAGCAGTTACGAAGCGGGAGGGGCCAATGAGCAGTTCTTC
CDR3 protein: CASSYEAGGANEQFF
J gene: TRBJ2-1
V gene: TRBV6-5
D gene: TRBD2
clone size: -

CDR3 DNA: TGTGCCTGGAGTGTAATCCCGGGGGGCGATAATTCACCCCTCCACTTT
CDR3 protein: CAWSVIPGGDNSPLHF
J gene: TRBJ1-6
V gene: TRBV30
D gene: -
clone size: few

CDR3 DNA: TGCGCCAGCAGCTTTGCCGGGACAGGGATACTGTTTTTT
CDR3 protein: CASSFAGTGILFF
J gene: TRBJ1-4
V gene: TRBV5-1
D gene: TRBD1
clone size: -

CDR3 DNA: TGTGCCAGCAGTTTTGGCGGGACCAATGAGCAGTTCTTC
CDR3 protein: CASSFGGTNEQFF
J gene: TRBJ2-1
V gene: TRBV12-3/TRBV12-4
D gene: -
clone size: few

CDR3 DNA: TGTGCCAGCAGCTTCCCGGGACAGGGGTTTTATGAGCAGTTCTTC
CDR3 protein: CASSFPGQGFYEQFF
J gene: TRBJ2-1
V gene: TRBV5-5
D gene: TRBD1
clone size: -

CDR3 DNA: TGTGCCACGAGGAAAGACTTAACGAATATGGAAGCTTTCTTT
CDR3 protein: CATRKDLTNMEAFF
J gene: TRBJ1-1
V gene: TRBV15
D gene: -
clone size: -

CDR3 DNA: TGTGCCAGCAGCTCGGGCAGGGACTCTGGAAACACCATATATTTT
CDR3 protein: CASSSGRDSGNTIYF
J gene: TRBJ1-3
V gene: TRBV5-4
D gene: -
clone size: -

CDR3 DNA: TGTGCCAGCAGCCTAGCGGGGCAGACCTCTGTCTATGGCTACACCTTC
CDR3 protein: CASSLAGQTSVYGYTF
J gene: TRBJ1-2
V gene: TRBV14
D gene: -
clone size: -

CDR3 DNA: TGTGCCAGCAGCCAAGAGACAGGTACCCACAATGAGCAGTTCTTC
CDR3 protein: CASSQETGTHNEQFF
J gene: TRBJ2-1
V gene: TRBV3-1/TRBV3-2
D gene: -
clone size: -

CDR3 DNA: TGCGCCAGCAGCTTGTTCCGTGAAGAGACCCAGTACTTC
CDR3 protein: CASSLFREETQYF
J gene: TRBJ2-5
V gene: TRBV5-1
D gene: -
clone size: -

CDR3 DNA: TGTGCCAGCAGCAGACCCCAGGGGGCGGGTCAGCCCCAGCATTTT
CDR3 protein: CASSRPQGAGQPQHF
J gene: TRBJ1-5
V gene: TRBV5-8
D gene: TRBD1
clone size: -

CDR3 DNA: TGTGCCAGCAGCTTCTCAGACAGGACCTATGGCTACACCTTC
CDR3 protein: CASSFSDRTYGYTF
J gene: TRBJ1-2
V gene: TRBV11-2
D gene: -
clone size: once

CDR3 DNA: TGTGCCATCCGGGGGGGCGGAACCGAGCAGTACTTC
CDR3 protein: CAIRGGGTEQYF
J gene: TRBJ2-7
V gene: TRBV6-6
D gene: TRBD2
clone size: -

CDR3 DNA: TGTGCCAGTAGTATAGCTTCCGCGGTCTCCTACAATGAGCAGTTCTTC
CDR3 protein: CASSIASAVSYNEQFF
J gene: TRBJ2-1
V gene: TRBV19
D gene: -
clone size: -

CDR3 DNA: TGCGCCAGCAGCTCTTGGGACACTAACTATGGCTACACCTTC
CDR3 protein: CASSSWDTNYGYTF
J gene: TRBJ1-2
V gene: TRBV4-1
D gene: -
clone size: -

CDR3 DNA: TGTGCCAGCAGCTCGACGGGAGCAGGCGAGCAGTACTTC
CDR3 protein: CASSSTGAGEQYF
J gene: TRBJ2-7
V gene: TRBV5-4
D gene: -
clone size: -

CDR3 DNA: TGTGCCAGTAGTTCATCCGGGACAGGGGCGAGCTCCTACGAGCAGTACTTC
CDR3 protein: CASSSSGTGASSYEQYF
J gene: TRBJ2-7
V gene: TRBV19
D gene: TRBD1
clone size: -

CDR3 DNA: TGCGCCAGCAGTGAATCGGGGAGAACTGGAAACACCATATATTTT
CDR3 protein: CASSESGRTGNTIYF
J gene: TRBJ1-3
V gene: TRBV10-1
D gene: -
clone size: few

CDR3 DNA: TGTGCCAGCAGCTTAAGCACTCTTAATGAGCAGTTCTTC
CDR3 protein: CASSLSTLNEQFF
J gene: TRBJ2-1
V gene: TRBV7-6
D gene: -
clone size: -

CDR3 DNA: TGTGCCAGTAGTCGGTCGAATGGAAACACCATATATTTT
CDR3 protein: CASSRSNGNTIYF
J gene: TRBJ1-3
V gene: TRBV19
D gene: -
clone size: -

CDR3 DNA: TGTGCCAGCACCAAAACAGGGACAGGGGAGACCCAGTACTTC
CDR3 protein: CASTKTGTGETQYF
J gene: TRBJ2-5
V gene: TRBV6-5
D gene: TRBD1
clone size: -

CDR3 DNA: TGCGCCAGCAGCGCTATTCGGACAGGGGTGCAAGAGACCCAGTACTTC
CDR3 protein: CASSAIRTGVQETQYF
J gene: TRBJ2-5
V gene: TRBV5-1
D gene: TRBD1
clone size: -

CDR3 DNA: TGTGCCAGCAGCTTAGCGTGGGGACAGGGGAGAGAGACCCAGTACTTC
CDR3 protein: CASSLAWGQGRETQYF
J gene: TRBJ2-5
V gene: TRBV7-9
D gene: TRBD1
clone size: -

CDR3 DNA: TGTGCCAGCTCACCACGAACCGTGAGGACAGGACTTATCTATGGCTACACCTTC
CDR3 protein: CASSPRTVRTGLIYGYTF
J gene: TRBJ1-2
V gene: TRBV18
D gene: TRBD1
clone size: -

CDR3 DNA: TGTGCCAGCTCCCCGGGACTAGCGGGAGGGTATGAGCAGTTCTTC
CDR3 protein: CASSPGLAGGYEQFF
J gene: TRBJ2-1
V gene: TRBV18
D gene: TRBD2
clone size: -

CDR3 DNA: TGCGCCAGCCTGCAGGCTCCGGGACAGGGTTACAATGAGCAGTTCTTC
CDR3 protein: CASLQAPGQGYNEQFF
J gene: TRBJ2-1
V gene: TRBV5-1
D gene: TRBD1
clone size: few

CDR3 DNA: TGTGCCAGCAATCGGGGAACCGGGGAGCTGTTTTTT
CDR3 protein: CASNRGTGELFF
J gene: TRBJ2-2
V gene: TRBV12-3/TRBV12-4
D gene: -
clone size: -

CDR3 DNA: TGTGCCAGCTCTGGACAGTCCCAAAGTCAAGAGACCCAGTACTTC
CDR3 protein: CASSGQSQSQETQYF
J gene: TRBJ2-5
V gene: TRBV18
D gene: -
clone size: -

CDR3 DNA: TGTGCCAGCAGTCTAGGGCGCGGGGGGCGGTACAATGAGCAGTTCTTC
CDR3 protein: CASSLGRGGRYNEQFF
J gene: TRBJ2-1
V gene: TRBV7-2
D gene: TRBD2
clone size: -

CDR3 DNA: TGTGCCACCAGCAGAGATATGCAGCCCCAGCATTTT
CDR3 protein: CATSRDMQPQHF
J gene: TRBJ1-5
V gene: TRBV15
D gene: -
clone size: -

CDR3 DNA: TGTGCCAGCAGTTTCTCGGGGTATCAGCCCCAGCATTTT
CDR3 protein: CASSFSGYQPQHF
J gene: TRBJ1-5
V gene: TRBV12-3/TRBV12-4
D gene: -
clone size: few

CDR3 DNA: TGTGCCAGCAGTTATGACGGGTACACTGAAGCTTTCTTT
CDR3 protein: CASSYDGYTEAFF
J gene: TRBJ1-1
V gene: TRBV27
D gene: -
clone size: -

CDR3 DNA: TGCGCCAGCAGCTTGGGACAGGCCAATCAGCCCCAGCATTTT
CDR3 protein: CASSLGQANQPQHF
J gene: TRBJ1-5
V gene: TRBV5-1
D gene: -
clone size: -

CDR3 DNA: TGCGCCAGCAGCTCTCAACAGGGGGGGACCTACGAGCAGTACTTC
CDR3 protein: CASSSQQGGTYEQYF
J gene: TRBJ2-7
V gene: TRBV5-1
D gene: -
clone size: -

CDR3 DNA: TGTGCCAGCAGCCCCGAATTGGGGGCAAGCACTGAAGCTTTCTTT
CDR3 protein: CASSPELGASTEAFF
J gene: TRBJ1-1
V gene: TRBV7-3
D gene: -
clone size: -

CDR3 DNA: TGTGCCAGCAGAACTAGAGGGACAGCCGACTATGGCTACACCTTC
CDR3 protein: CASRTRGTADYGYTF
J gene: TRBJ1-2
V gene: TRBV28
D gene: TRBD1
clone size: -

CDR3 DNA: TGTGCCAGCAGCTTACAGGGAGGGGATACGCAGTATTTT
CDR3 protein: CASSLQGGDTQYF
J gene: TRBJ2-3
V gene: TRBV7-3
D gene: TRBD2
clone size: -

CDR3 DNA: TGCGCCAGCAGCTTGGCCGATGGCCTTTATGGCTACACCTTC
CDR3 protein: CASSLADGLYGYTF
J gene: TRBJ1-2
V gene: TRBV5-1
D gene: -
clone size: -

CDR3 DNA: TGTGCCAGCAGGGCGCAACAGGGGGATAATTCACCCCTCCACTTT
CDR3 protein: CASRAQQGDNSPLHF
J gene: TRBJ1-6
V gene: TRBV6-4
D gene: TRBD1
clone size: -